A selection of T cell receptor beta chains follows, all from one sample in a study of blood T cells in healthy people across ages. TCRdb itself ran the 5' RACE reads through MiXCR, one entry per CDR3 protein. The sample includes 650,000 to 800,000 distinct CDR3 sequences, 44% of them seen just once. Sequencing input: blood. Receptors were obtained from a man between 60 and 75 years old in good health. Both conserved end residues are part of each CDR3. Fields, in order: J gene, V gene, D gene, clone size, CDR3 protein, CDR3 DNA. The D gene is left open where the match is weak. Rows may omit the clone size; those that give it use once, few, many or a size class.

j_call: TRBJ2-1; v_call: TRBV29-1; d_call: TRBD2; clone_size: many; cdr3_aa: CSVEPGLAGPNEQFF; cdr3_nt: TGCAGCGTTGAACCCGGACTAGCGGGGCCCAATGAGCAGTTCTTC
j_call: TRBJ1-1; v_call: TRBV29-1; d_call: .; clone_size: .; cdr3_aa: CSVANPELNTEAFF; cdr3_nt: TGCAGCGTAGCAAACCCCGAACTGAACACTGAAGCTTTCTTT
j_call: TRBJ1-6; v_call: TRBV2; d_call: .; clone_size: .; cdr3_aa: CASSDSPPLHF; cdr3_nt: TGTGCCAGCAGTGATAGTCCACCCCTCCACTTT
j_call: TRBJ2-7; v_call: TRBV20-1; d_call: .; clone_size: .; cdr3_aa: CSARVSGMDEQYF; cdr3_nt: TGCAGTGCTAGAGTCTCCGGGATGGACGAGCAGTACTTC
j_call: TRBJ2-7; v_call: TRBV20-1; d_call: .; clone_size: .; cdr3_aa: CSAITGYEQYF; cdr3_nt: TGCAGTGCGATTACAGGGTACGAGCAGTACTTC
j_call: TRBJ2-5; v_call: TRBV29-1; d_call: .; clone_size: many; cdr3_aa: CSVRVPQETQYF; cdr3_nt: TGCAGCGTCCGGGTACCCCAAGAGACCCAGTACTTC
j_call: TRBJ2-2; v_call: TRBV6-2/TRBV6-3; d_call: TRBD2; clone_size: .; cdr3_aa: CASTAGTSGGKRNTGELFF; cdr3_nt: TGTGCCAGCACCGCCGGGACTAGCGGGGGGAAGAGGAACACCGGGGAGCTGTTTTTT
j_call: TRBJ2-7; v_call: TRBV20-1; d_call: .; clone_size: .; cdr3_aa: CSAREHGYEQYF; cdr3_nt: TGCAGTGCTAGAGAACACGGCTACGAGCAGTACTTC
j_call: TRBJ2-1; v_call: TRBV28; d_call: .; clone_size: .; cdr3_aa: CASSPGPGDQFF; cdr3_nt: TGTGCCAGCAGCCCCGGCCCCGGTGATCAGTTCTTC
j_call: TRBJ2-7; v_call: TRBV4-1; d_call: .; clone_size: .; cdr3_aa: CASSQDTGVQQYF; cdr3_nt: TGCGCCAGCAGCCAAGATACCGGGGTACAGCAGTACTTC
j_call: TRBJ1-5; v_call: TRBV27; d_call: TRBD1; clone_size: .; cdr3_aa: CASSSDRANQPQHF; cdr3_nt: TGTGCCAGCAGTTCGGACAGGGCGAATCAGCCCCAGCATTTT
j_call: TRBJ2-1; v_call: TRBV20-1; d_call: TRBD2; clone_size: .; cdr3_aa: CSAHPRLAGVRTYNEQFF; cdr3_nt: TGCAGTGCTCATCCGAGGCTAGCGGGGGTCCGGACCTACAATGAGCAGTTCTTC
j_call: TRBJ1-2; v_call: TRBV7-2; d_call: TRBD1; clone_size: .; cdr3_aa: CASRDRLDGYTF; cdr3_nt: TGTGCCAGCCGGGACAGGTTGGATGGCTACACCTTC
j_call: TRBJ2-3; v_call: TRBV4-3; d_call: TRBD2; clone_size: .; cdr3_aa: CASSQEGREGRDTQYF; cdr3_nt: TGCGCCAGCAGCCAAGAGGGGCGGGAGGGCAGAGATACGCAGTATTTT
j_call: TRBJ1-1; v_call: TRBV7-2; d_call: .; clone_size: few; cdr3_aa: CASSLIFAGRGNTEAFF; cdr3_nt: TGTGCCAGCAGCTTAATCTTTGCGGGCAGGGGGAACACTGAAGCTTTCTTT
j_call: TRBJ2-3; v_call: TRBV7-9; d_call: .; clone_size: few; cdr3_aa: CASSSTRQRTTDTQYF; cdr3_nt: TGTGCCAGCAGCTCGACCCGACAGAGAACCACAGATACGCAGTATTTT
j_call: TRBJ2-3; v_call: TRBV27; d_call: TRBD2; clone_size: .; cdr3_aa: CASRPSGGAPDTQYF; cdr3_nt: TGTGCCAGCAGGCCTAGCGGGGGGGCCCCAGATACGCAGTATTTT
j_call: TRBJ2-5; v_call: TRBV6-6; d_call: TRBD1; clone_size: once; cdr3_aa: CASSYRTGTSYGQYF; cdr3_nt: TGTGCCAGCAGTTACAGGACAGGGACAAGCTACGGGCAGTACTTC